Below, 7 T cell receptor beta chains from the same sample are listed, as sequenced in a study of TIL therapy for anti-PD-1-resistant metastatic lung cancer. Time point specified: pre-treatment sample, taken before nivolumab and TIL therapy. This was the immunoSEQ v3 assay. Measured with immunoSEQ multiplex PCR; TCRdb has only the in-frame clones, and not every one. The sample includes tens of thousands of clones, roughly two thirds of them seen just once. The specimen comprised blood, sampled at baseline. The receptors were sampled from a person aged 25-85 years with non-small cell lung cancer.

This rearrangement joins TRBV7-2 to TRBJ1-2, with D possibly TRBD1 on 6 matching bases. Trimming pared 1 base from V and 6 bases from J, leaving 18 bases between. The germline gives CDR1 SGHTA, CDR2 FQGNSA. The CDR3 totals 16 residues. DNA for the CDR3: TGTGCCAGCAGCTTAGGTTGGGGGGGCGCCGTGGATGGCTACACCTTC. Translating it yields CASSLGWGGAVDGYTF.

This clone has only a few counts. The gene calls are TRBV5-8 and TRBJ2-2; tentatively, D is TRBD2 (6 bases). CDR1 is SGHTS and CDR2 is YDEGEE in the germline V gene. The V and J ends lost 1 base and 4 bases respectively, with 11 bases between them. The CDR3 contains 15 residues. CDR3 protein: CASSLNGGGTGELFF. The CDR3 DNA follows: TGTGCCAGCAGCTTGAACGGGGGTGGCACCGGGGAGCTGTTTTTT.

This rearrangement joins TRBV4-1 to TRBJ2-6, with D possibly matching TRBD1 (6 bases). The CDR3 is 15 amino acids. Per germline, CDR1 MGHRA and CDR2 YSYEKL. V was cut by 4 bases and J by 2 bases, with 9 bases left in between. CDR3 nucleotide sequence: TGCGCCAGCAGCCCGAGGGGGACTGGGGCCAACGTCCTGACTTTC. Its translation: CASSPRGTGANVLTF.

This clone was recorded a few times. The rearrangement joins TRBV6-1 to TRBJ1-2; weak D call: TRBD1 (5 bases). Trimming cost V 3 bases and J 8 bases, with 19 bases left between them. Looked up from germline, CDR1 is MNHNS and CDR2 is SASEGT. CDR3 length: 15 residues. The CDR3 DNA reads TGTGCCAGCAGTGATTCGGCCTGGGGGAGAAGAGGCTACACCTTC. Protein product: CASSDSAWGRRGYTF.

This clone was found a few times. V usage is TRBV5-1 and J usage is TRBJ1-1; perhaps TRBD1 as D (6 bases). This CDR3 is built from 14 residues. V was shortened by 4 bases and J by 2 bases, with 12 bases between the two germline ends. CDR1 SGHRS and CDR2 YFSETQ come from the germline V gene. Here the CDR3 reads CASSPDSTNTEAFF. CDR3 coding DNA: TGCGCCAGCAGCCCGGACAGTACAAACACTGAAGCTTTCTTT.

This clone was detected a few times. The chain uses TRBV6-5 and TRBJ1-1, with a possible D match to TRBD1 (6 bases). CDR3 length equals 16 residues. Per germline, CDR1 MNHEY and CDR2 SVGAGI. Trimming shortened V by 0 bases and J by 0 bases, and 11 bases separated the two germline ends. DNA of the CDR3: TGTGCCAGCAGTTACTCCCAACAGGGAATGAACACTGAAGCTTTCTTT. This encodes CASSYSQQGMNTEAFF.

The V and J genes are TRBV14 and TRBJ2-1; D is uncertain. The germline V gene encodes CDR1 SGHDN and CDR2 FVKESK. V lost 2 bases and J 8 bases, leaving 19 bases between the germline ends. The CDR3 spans 16 residues. For the CDR3, the DNA is TGTGCCAGCAGCCAATTATTAGGGATCACGGGCGATGAGCAGTTCTTC. Its protein is CASSQLLGITGDEQFF.